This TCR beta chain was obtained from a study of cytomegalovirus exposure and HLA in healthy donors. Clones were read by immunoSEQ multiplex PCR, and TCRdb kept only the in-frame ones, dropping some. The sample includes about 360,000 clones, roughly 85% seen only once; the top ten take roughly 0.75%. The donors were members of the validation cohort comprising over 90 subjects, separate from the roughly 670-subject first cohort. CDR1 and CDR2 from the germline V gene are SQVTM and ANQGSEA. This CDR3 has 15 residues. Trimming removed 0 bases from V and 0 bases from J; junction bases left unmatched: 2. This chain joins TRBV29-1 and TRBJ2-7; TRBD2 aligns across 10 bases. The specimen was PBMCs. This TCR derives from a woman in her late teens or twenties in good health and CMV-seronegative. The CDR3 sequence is CSVEDPSGSSYEQYF. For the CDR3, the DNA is TGCAGCGTTGAAGACCCTAGCGGGAGCTCCTACGAGCAGTACTTC.